These T cell receptor beta chains were read from a single sample in a study of blood T cell repertoires in COVID-19. Repertoires were generated with immunoSEQ multiplex PCR, while TCRdb's copy carries only in-frame clones and drops some. This sample has under 80,000 clones, with 80% to 90% found just once. The sample taken for sequencing was peripheral blood. The receptors originated from a man aged 60 to 75 with acute or convalescent COVID-19. The CDR3 runs from the conserved cysteine through the conserved F or W. The order of the fields is clone size, J gene, V gene, D gene, CDR3 protein, CDR3 DNA. A D gene is named only where the DNA matches it firmly. A row's size may be missing; if present it is once, few, many or a size class.

NA	TRBJ1-1	TRBV6-5	NA	CASSYDLAGNTEAFF	TGTGCCAGCAGTTACGATTTGGCGGGGAACACTGAAGCTTTCTTT
NA	TRBJ2-1	TRBV24-1	NA	CATSDPGLNYNEQFF	TGTGCCACCAGTGACCCTGGACTGAACTACAATGAGCAGTTCTTC
once	TRBJ1-2	TRBV5-4	NA	CASSLGQEAGYTF	TGTGCCAGCAGCTTGGGACAGGAGGCTGGCTACACCTTC
NA	TRBJ1-2	TRBV6-6	NA	CASSYSEGKDYGYTF	TGTGCCAGCAGTTACTCGGAGGGTAAAGACTATGGCTACACCTTC
NA	TRBJ1-2	TRBV28	TRBD1	CASSLWGQYYTF	TGTGCCAGCAGTTTATGGGGACAGTACTACACCTTC
few	TRBJ2-5	TRBV13	TRBD1	CASSLALGQGATGTQYF	TGTGCCAGCAGCTTAGCTCTCGGGCAGGGGGCGACCGGGACCCAGTACTTC
NA	TRBJ1-1	TRBV9	TRBD1	CASSVGDRTTEAFF	TGTGCCAGCAGCGTCGGGGACAGGACGACTGAAGCTTTCTTT
once	TRBJ2-1	TRBV14	TRBD1	CASKQGNEQFF	TGTGCCAGTAAACAGGGGAATGAGCAGTTCTTC
NA	TRBJ2-1	TRBV7-3	TRBD1	CASSLNSGGQGAYNEQFF	TGTGCCAGCAGCTTGAATTCGGGCGGGCAGGGGGCATACAATGAGCAGTTCTTC
NA	TRBJ2-1	TRBV12-5	TRBD1	CASGSQSPGQGGYEQFF	TGTGCTAGTGGTTCCCAATCTCCGGGACAGGGGGGCTATGAGCAGTTCTTC
NA	TRBJ1-1	TRBV6-5	TRBD1	CASSYRDRGTEAFF	TGTGCCAGCAGTTACCGGGACAGGGGCACTGAAGCTTTCTTT
NA	TRBJ1-1	TRBV11-2	NA	CASKFGGLNTEAFF	TGTGCCAGCAAGTTTGGGGGGTTGAACACTGAAGCTTTCTTT
NA	TRBJ2-7	TRBV27	TRBD1	CASSPGDSYEQYF	TGTGCCAGCAGTCCCGGGGACAGTTACGAGCAGTACTTC
once	TRBJ1-5	TRBV7-2	TRBD1	CASSLEGQGFNQPQHF	TGTGCCAGCAGCCTCGAGGGACAGGGGTTCAATCAGCCCCAGCATTTT
NA	TRBJ2-3	TRBV19	TRBD2	CASSLAGGPDTQYF	TGTGCCAGTAGTTTGGCGGGGGGCCCAGATACGCAGTATTTT
NA	TRBJ2-1	TRBV5-1	NA	CASSLTGSSYNEQFF	TGCGCCAGCAGCTTAACAGGGAGCTCCTACAATGAGCAGTTCTTC
NA	TRBJ2-7	TRBV24-1	TRBD1	CATSDPDMTGVDEQYF	TGTGCCACCAGTGATCCCGATATGACAGGGGTGGACGAGCAGTACTTC
NA	TRBJ1-1	TRBV7-8	NA	CASSSDSWNTEAFF	TGTGCCAGCTCATCGGACAGCTGGAACACTGAAGCTTTCTTT
NA	TRBJ1-5	TRBV18	TRBD1	CASSERTGRNQPQHF	TGTGCCAGCTCCGAACGGACAGGCCGCAATCAGCCCCAGCATTTT
NA	TRBJ2-1	TRBV7-7	TRBD2	CASSPLAGEVQFF	TGTGCCAGCAGCCCCTTAGCGGGGGAGGTGCAGTTCTTC
NA	TRBJ2-3	TRBV7-2	NA	CASSLGFGSATDTQYF	TGTGCCAGCAGCTTGGGGTTTGGTAGCGCCACAGATACGCAGTATTTT
NA	TRBJ2-7	TRBV4-2	NA	CASSQGRGSSYEQYF	TGTGCCAGCAGCCAGGGTAGAGGGTCCTCCTACGAGCAGTACTTC
NA	TRBJ1-1	TRBV15	NA	CATSRDQTEAFF	TGTGCCACCAGCAGAGATCAGACTGAAGCTTTCTTT
NA	TRBJ1-3	TRBV2	TRBD1	CASNDRVGGNTIYF	TGTGCCAGTAACGACAGGGTAGGGGGAAACACCATATATTTT
few	TRBJ1-1	TRBV14	TRBD1	CASSLMDRAVGRGTEAFF	TGTGCCAGCAGCCTTATGGACAGGGCGGTTGGAAGGGGCACTGAAGCTTTCTTT
NA	TRBJ1-2	TRBV5-6	TRBD1	CASSLAPGQGYGYTF	TGTGCCAGCAGCTTAGCACCGGGACAGGGGTATGGCTACACCTTC
NA	TRBJ1-2	TRBV9	NA	CASSVGLSENYGYTF	TGTGCCAGCAGCGTAGGGCTTTCGGAGAACTATGGCTACACCTTC
NA	TRBJ2-1	TRBV2	TRBD2	CASSNSGGAYNEQFF	TGTGCCAGCAGTAATAGCGGGGGGGCCTACAATGAGCAGTTCTTC
NA	TRBJ2-1	TRBV4-1	NA	CASSQDLVGRKSNEQFF	TGCGCCAGCAGCCAAGATCTGGTGGGGCGGAAAAGTAATGAGCAGTTCTTC
NA	TRBJ1-6	TRBV19	NA	CASSTHRVGPLHF	TGTGCCAGTAGTACCCACAGGGTGGGACCCCTCCACTTT
few	TRBJ2-1	TRBV15	TRBD1	CATSSRDSSYNEQFF	TGTGCCACCAGCAGCCGGGACAGCTCCTACAATGAGCAGTTCTTC
NA	TRBJ1-1	TRBV11-2	NA	CASSSQGLGTEAFF	TGTGCCAGCAGCTCCCAGGGATTGGGCACTGAAGCTTTCTTT
NA	TRBJ2-7	TRBV5-6	TRBD2	CASVPSGSSYEQYF	TGTGCCAGCGTCCCGAGCGGGAGCTCCTACGAGCAGTACTTC
NA	TRBJ1-2	TRBV2	NA	CASNAPPSSGYTF	TGTGCCAGCAACGCCCCCCCGTCGAGTGGCTACACCTTC
NA	TRBJ1-5	TRBV15	TRBD1	CATSTGTGLSYSNQPQHF	TGTGCCACCAGTACCGGGACAGGGCTTTCTTATAGCAATCAGCCCCAGCATTTT
NA	TRBJ1-2	TRBV9	NA	CASSVLQDTYGYTF	TGTGCCAGCAGCGTCCTACAGGATACCTATGGCTACACCTTC
NA	TRBJ2-3	TRBV5-4	NA	CASSLDLTGISTDTQYF	TGTGCCAGCAGCTTAGACCTTACAGGGATCAGCACAGATACGCAGTATTTT
NA	TRBJ1-5	TRBV27	NA	CASSFDTLTQVGHF	TGTGCCAGCAGCTTCGACACCCTTACTCAAGTCGGGCATTTT
NA	TRBJ2-3	TRBV4-1	TRBD2	CASSRRTSGARTDTQYF	TGCGCCAGCAGCCGTCGGACTAGCGGGGCTCGGACAGATACGCAGTATTTT
NA	TRBJ2-2	TRBV24-1	TRBD1	CATSDKGQGVTGELFF	TGTGCCACCAGTGATAAAGGACAGGGGGTTACCGGGGAGCTGTTTTTT
NA	TRBJ1-4	TRBV11-3	NA	CASSCTVKNEKLFF	TGTGCCAGCAGCTGTACGGTTAAGAATGAAAAACTGTTTTTT
few	TRBJ1-2	TRBV4-3	NA	CASSQAGGYGGTADGYTF	TGCGCCAGCAGCCAAGCTGGAGGGTATGGGGGGACGGCGGATGGCTACACCTTC
NA	TRBJ2-7	TRBV15	NA	CATSRDSGAYEQYF	TGTGCCACCAGCAGAGATTCAGGTGCATACGAGCAGTACTTC
NA	TRBJ1-2	TRBV9	TRBD1	CASSQTGEDGYTF	TGTGCCAGCAGTCAAACAGGGGAGGATGGCTACACCTTC
NA	TRBJ1-1	TRBV7-2	NA	CASSFQSTGPVTEAFF	TGTGCCAGCAGCTTTCAAAGTACAGGGCCAGTCACTGAAGCTTTCTTT
NA	TRBJ2-3	TRBV24-1	TRBD2	CATSAGGGLREDTQYF	TGTGCCACCAGTGCGGGGGGTGGGCTCAGGGAGGATACGCAGTATTTT
NA	TRBJ2-5	TRBV19	TRBD2	CASSFVGGSEETQYF	TGTGCCAGTAGCTTCGTCGGGGGGTCGGAAGAGACCCAGTACTTC